The present TCR beta chain was sequenced within a study of blood T cell repertoires in COVID-19. Study-wide context: Donors in the United States, Italy and Spain gave samples during acute or convalescent COVID-19. Sample material is recorded as cDNA or gDNA derived from T cells, B-cell-depleted T cells, or PBMCs.

Original processing notes: For nucleated cells, counts were estimated from reference gene primer amplification. Sequenced by immunoSEQ multiplex PCR; TCRdb stores in-frame clones only, minus some. D and trimming were read from the DNA, whereas the V and J calls and clone size are those reported in that table. The sample gives 650,000 to 800,000 clones, 80% to 90% of which show up once; under 0.3% is in the top ten. Germline V gene sequence: CDR1 MNHEY, CDR2 SVGAGI. This CDR3 comprises 14 residues. With 7 bases clipped from V and 6 bases from J, the junction kept 3 bases outside the gene matches. The J gene is TRBJ2-1, the V gene TRBV6-5, with 13 bases fitting TRBD2. This sequence was found in a woman in her late teens or twenties with acute or convalescent COVID-19. Sequencing was done on a sample of peripheral blood. Here the CDR3 DNA reads TGTGCCAGCAAACGGACTAGCGGGGGCAATGAGCAGTTCTTC. It encodes CASKRTSGGNEQFF.